The T cell receptor (beta chain) described here comes from a study of blood T cell repertoires in COVID-19. At the level of the study: Sites in the United States, Italy and Spain provided acute and convalescent COVID-19 samples. Sample material is recorded as cDNA or gDNA derived from T cells, B-cell-depleted T cells, or PBMCs.

CDR1 and CDR2 from the germline V gene are MNHNS and SASEGT. The ends were cut back, 2 bases at V and 5 bases at J, with 13 bases in the middle. The CDR3 spans 16 residues. Sequenced by immunoSEQ multiplex PCR; TCRdb stores in-frame clones only, minus some. This sample has 190,000 or so clones; 94% occur once, and the top ten carry 0.7% to 0.8%. While infection was still active, Seattle patients were enrolled and then followed longitudinally. The chain is built from TRBV6-1 and TRBJ1-6; D is uncertain. Sequencing input: peripheral blood. The sequence derives from a man aged 25 to 40 with COVID-19, enrolled during active disease. The CDR3 spells CASSEQGTDNNSPLHF. As DNA, the CDR3 is TGTGCCAGCAGTGAACAAGGTACCGACAATAATTCACCCCTCCACTTT.